The 5 T cell receptor beta chains presented below share a single source sample, sequenced in a study of cytomegalovirus exposure and HLA in healthy donors. Here immunoSEQ multiplex PCR was the method, and the copy in TCRdb shows in-frame clones only, minus some. Among roughly 84,000 clones listed, approximately 91% were seen once. The sequenced material came from PBMCs. These receptors originate from a man younger than 40 in good health and CMV-seronegative.

The chain employs TRBV28 and TRBJ1-1; 7 nucleotides agree with TRBD1. The CDR3 loop spans 16 amino acids. Germline trimming cut 4 bases from V and 1 base from J; bases unmatched to any gene: 9. Germline V CDR1 and CDR2: MDHEN, SYDVKM. The CDR3 sequence is CASSSDRAGRNTEAFF. In DNA form, the CDR3 reads TGTGCCAGCAGTTCAGACAGGGCTGGGCGGAACACTGAAGCTTTCTTT.

The table lists this clone with many counts. The gene calls are TRBV6-5 and TRBJ2-6, with D hard to call. Trimming removed 7 bases at V and 4 bases at J, with 5 bases between. Germline lookup yields CDR1 MNHEY and CDR2 SVGAGI. The CDR3 totals 12 residues. The CDR3 DNA is TGTGCCAGCATGGCCGGGGCCAACGTCCTGACTTTC. Protein: CASMAGANVLTF.

The V and J genes are TRBV10-1 and TRBJ2-5; no firm D call. V shed 8 bases and J shed 5 bases, with 15 bases lying between them. CDR3 length: 13 amino acids. The germline V gene has CDR1 WNHNN and CDR2 SYGVQD (reference sequence). CDR3 nucleotides: TGCGCCAGCTCCCACCCCAACGGGGAGACCCAGTACTTC. It specifies CASSHPNGETQYF.

The V gene is TRBV10-1, the J gene TRBJ2-3; TRBD2 might be the D (5 bases). The CDR3 extends over 16 amino acids. V lost 4 bases and J lost 2, with 16 bases in between. Germline V lookup: CDR1 WNHNN, CDR2 SYGVQD (reference sequence). The CDR3, as DNA: TGCGCCAGCAGTGTCAAAGCGGCTGACTTCACAGATACGCAGTATTTT. Encoded protein: CASSVKAADFTDTQYF.

The chain carries TRBV5-4 and TRBJ1-1; 8 bases are shared with TRBD1. Per the germline V gene, CDR1 is SGHNT and CDR2 is YYREEE (reference sequence). This CDR3 has 14 amino acids. Trimming at V came to 2 bases and at J to 2 bases, leaving 2 bases not matched to a gene. The CDR3 DNA reads as TGTGCCAGCAGCTTTGGGACAGGCAACACTGAAGCTTTCTTT. This sequence encodes CASSFGTGNTEAFF.